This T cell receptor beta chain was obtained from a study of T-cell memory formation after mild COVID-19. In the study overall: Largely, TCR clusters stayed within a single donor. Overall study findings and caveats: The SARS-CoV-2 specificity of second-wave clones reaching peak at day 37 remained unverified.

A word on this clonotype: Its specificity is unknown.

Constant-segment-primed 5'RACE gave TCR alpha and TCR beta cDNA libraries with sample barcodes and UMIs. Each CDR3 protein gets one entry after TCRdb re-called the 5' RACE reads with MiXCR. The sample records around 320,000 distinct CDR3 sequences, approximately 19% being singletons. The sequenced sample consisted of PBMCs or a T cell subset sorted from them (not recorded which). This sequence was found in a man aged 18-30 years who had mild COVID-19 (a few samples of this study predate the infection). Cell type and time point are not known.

The CDR3 nucleotides read TGTGCCAGCAGCCAAGGGTGGGGTTTGGGGAACTACGAGCAGTACTTC. Its protein product is CASSQGWGLGNYEQYF. This chain connects TRBV4-2 to TRBJ2-7, with no clear D. The CDR3 length is 16 residues. Trimming removed 1 base at V and 3 bases at J, with 16 bases between. The V gene's germline CDR1 is LGHNA and CDR2 YNFKEQ.